The 27 T cell receptor beta chains given below trace back to one sample, sequenced in a study of T cells in Graves' hyperthyroidism and ophthalmopathy. Amplification of TCR beta CDR3 regions used RNA as the template. Initially, a first-round RT-PCR of the TCR CDR3 employed the HTBI primer set. TCRdb passed the multiplex PCR reads through MiXCR, listing each CDR3 protein once. This sample has around 300,000 distinct CDR3 sequences, with more than 11% found just once. Sample: blood. The receptors stem from a woman aged 25 to 39 with Graves' hyperthyroidism.

This clonotype was recorded many times. This sequence joins TRBV15 and TRBJ2-6; TRBD1 might be the D (5 bases). CDR1 and CDR2 from the germline V gene are LNHNV and YYDKDF (reference sequence). This CDR3 region has 16 residues. V dropped 0 bases and J dropped 2 bases, with 8 bases sitting between them. The CDR3 coding sequence is TGTGCCACCAGCAGAGATTTACAGGCTGGGGCCAACGTCCTGACTTTC. Translating it yields CATSRDLQAGANVLTF.

The chain has TRBV29-1 and TRBJ2-7; 8 nucleotides agree with TRBD1. The CDR3 totals 14 residues. V shed 4 bases, J shed 7 bases, and the junction held 12 bases outside the gene matches. CDR1 SQVTM and CDR2 ANQGSEA come from the germline V gene. DNA of the CDR3: TGCAGCGTTGTGCGAGGACAGGGAGGTGGTGAGCAGTACTTC. Translating gives CSVVRGQGGGEQYF.

The rearrangement joins TRBV3-1 to TRBJ2-2, with D possibly matching TRBD1 (6 bases). CDR1 LGHDT and CDR2 YNNKEL come from the germline V gene (reference sequence). The CDR3 has 17 residues. V lost 3 bases and J lost 3, with 17 bases in between. CDR3 in amino acids: CASSHRRNRVDTGELFF. As DNA, the CDR3 is TGTGCCAGCAGCCACCGGCGGAACAGGGTGGACACCGGGGAGCTGTTTTTT.

This clonotype was counted a few times. The chain combines TRBV7-6 with TRBJ2-1; a weak D match, TRBD1 (5 bases). Germline V gives CDR1 SGHVS, CDR2 FNYEAQ. V was trimmed by 5 bases and J by 5 bases, leaving 13 bases between them. The CDR3 is 14 residues long. CDR3 amino acids: CASSPDRKDNEQFF. The CDR3 bases are TGTGCCAGCAGCCCCGACAGAAAGGACAATGAGCAGTTCTTC.

The chain has TRBV14 and TRBJ2-1; D uncertain. With the DNA end fitting TRBJ2-7 better, the J assignment may be wrong. The CDR3 runs to 14 residues. CDR1 SGHDN and CDR2 FVKESK come from the germline V gene. CDR3 in DNA: TGTGCCAGCAGCCAAGTTGGGCGGATATATGAGCAGTACTTC. It specifies CASSQVGRIYEQYF.

This chain joins TRBV20-1 and TRBJ1-1; D is unclear. V was pared by 6 bases and J by 1 base, with 15 bases between. This CDR3 is 14 amino acids long. Germline assignment: CDR1 DFQATT and CDR2 SNEGSKA (reference sequence). CDR3 residues: CSAPVGQTNTEAFF. In DNA, the CDR3 is TGCAGTGCCCCAGTCGGGCAGACGAACACTGAAGCTTTCTTT.

This chain joins TRBV4-3 and TRBJ1-2, with D unclear. V gave up 0 bases and J gave up 3 bases, with 11 bases separating them. Germline V gene sequence: CDR1 LGHNA, CDR2 YSLEER. The CDR3 totals 15 residues. The CDR3 spells CASSQDRGHHYGYTF. The CDR3 DNA is TGCGCCAGCAGCCAAGATCGGGGTCATCACTATGGCTACACCTTC.

This clonotype has ten or more counts. The V and J genes are TRBV5-4 and TRBJ1-2; TRBD1 agrees at 8 bases. V shed 1 base, J shed 10 bases, and the junction held 3 bases outside the gene matches. Germline values: CDR1 SGHNT, CDR2 YYREEE (reference sequence). This CDR3 is 12 amino acids long. CDR3 sequence reads: CASSLPGGDYTF. In nucleotides, the CDR3 is TGTGCCAGCAGCTTGCCAGGGGGCGACTACACCTTC.

This clonotype was detected only a few times. The V and J genes are TRBV10-3 and TRBJ1-2; no firm D call. The CDR3 length is 12 residues. In germline, CDR1 is ENHRY, CDR2 SYGVKD. The germline V and J ends were trimmed by 3 bases and 9 bases, with 11 bases remaining between them. CDR3 coding DNA: TGTGCCATCAGTGATCCCCCCGGAAGCTACACCTTC. Amino acids: CAISDPPGSYTF.

This clonotype was found many times. CDR3 residues: CASSEYRGPGELFF. In DNA, the CDR3 is TGTGCCAGCAGTGAATACAGGGGGCCGGGGGAGCTGTTTTTT. V and J are TRBV2 and TRBJ2-2, with 9 positions matching TRBD1. Trimming removed 2 bases from V and 8 bases from J; junction bases left unmatched: 3. CDR3 length: 14 residues. Germline V gene sequence: CDR1 SNHLY, CDR2 FYNNEI.

This clonotype was detected many times. The chain links TRBV7-3 to TRBJ2-2; D not resolved. V lost 8 bases to trimming and J lost 6 bases, with 16 bases between them. The germline V gene has CDR1 SGHTA and CDR2 FQGTGA. CDR3 size: 14 residues. CDR3 amino acids: CASPDILSPGELFF. Here the CDR3 DNA reads TGTGCCAGCCCCGACATCCTAAGCCCCGGGGAGCTGTTTTTT. Together with reference TRBV7-3 and TRBJ2-2, the CDR3 gives the full variable domain: GAGVSQTPSNKVTEKGKYVELRCDPISGHTALYWYRQSLGQGPEFLIYFQGTGAADDSGLPNDRFFAVRPEGSVSTLKIQRTERGDSAVYLCASPDILSPGELFFGEGSRLTVL.

The sample holds many counts of this clonotype. The chain links TRBV5-1 to TRBJ2-1; TRBD2 agrees at 8 bases. There are 16 residues in the CDR3. Germline loops: CDR1 SGHRS, CDR2 YFSETQ. Trimming removed 5 bases from V and 4 bases from J; junction bases left unmatched: 11. The CDR3 DNA reads TGCGCCAGCAGTTCTAGCGGGCCCTTGGGGTACAATGAGCAGTTCTTC. Its protein product is CASSSSGPLGYNEQFF.

Details on this clonotype: At one end, the junction sequence differs from germline, possibly due to a read error. The rearrangement uses TRBV11-2 and TRBJ2-7; TRBD2 aligns across 7 bases. CDR1 is SGHAT and CDR2 is FQNNGV in the germline V gene. The CDR3 covers 15 residues. Here the CDR3 reads CASSLVGGSPLEQCF. The CDR3 DNA reads TGTGCCAGCAGCTTAGTGGGGGGGTCCCCTCTCGAGCAGTGCTTC.

This clonotype was recorded a few times. The chain's CDR3 is CAIGTSTDTQYF. CDR3 nucleotides: TGTGCCATTGGGACTAGCACAGATACGCAGTATTTT. This chain joins TRBV6-2 or TRBV6-3 and TRBJ2-3; D perhaps matches TRBD2 (6 bases). Germline V gene sequence: CDR1 MNHEY, CDR2 SVGEGT. The CDR3 sequence is 12 residues long. The V end lost 10 bases, the J end lost 0 bases, and 8 bases lay between the germline ends.

The chain employs TRBV29-1 and TRBJ2-2; D is uncertain. CDR1 and CDR2 (germline): SQVTM, ANQGSEA. The CDR3 is made up of 13 amino acids. The ends were cut back, 3 bases at V and 6 bases at J, with 11 bases in the middle. CDR3 amino acids: CSVDDSSSGELFF. Here the CDR3 DNA reads TGCAGCGTTGACGATAGCAGCTCCGGGGAGCTGTTTTTT.

This clonotype was counted many times. CDR3: CASSPNDGRGKTQYF. CDR3 in DNA: TGTGCCAGCAGTCCGAATGACGGCCGAGGGAAGACCCAGTACTTC. This chain connects TRBV28 to TRBJ2-5; possible D gene TRBD2, 5 bases. Per the germline V gene, CDR1 is MDHEN and CDR2 is SYDVKM. The CDR3 consists of 15 residues. V lost 5 bases to trimming and J lost 6 bases, with 19 bases between them.

This clonotype has ten or more counts. This sequence joins TRBV7-6 and TRBJ2-7, with 7 bases matching TRBD2. The CDR3 consists of 15 residues. Germline trimming cut 4 bases from V and 1 base from J; bases unmatched to any gene: 7. The V gene's germline CDR1 is SGHVS and CDR2 FNYEAQ. CDR3 coding DNA: TGTGCCAGCAGCTCGGAGCCGGGACTATCCTACGAGCAGTACTTC. Translating gives CASSSEPGLSYEQYF. The variable domain in full, with the rest retrieved from reference TRBV7-6 and TRBJ2-7, is GAGVSQSPRYKVTKRGQDVALRCDPISGHVSLYWYRQALGQGPEFLTYFNYEAQQDKSGLPNDRFSAERPEGSISTLTIQRTEQRDSAMYRCASSSEPGLSYEQYFGPGTRLTVT.

This clonotype appeared a few times. This chain connects TRBV11-2 to TRBJ2-7; D is ambiguous. Germline CDR1 SGHAT, CDR2 FQNNGV. V shed 3 bases and J shed 3 bases, with 6 bases lying between them. The CDR3 sequence is 12 residues long. The CDR3 spells CASSFSHYEQYF. The CDR3 DNA reads as TGTGCCAGCAGCTTCTCACACTACGAGCAGTACTTC.

In this sample, this clonotype turned up a few times. This chain connects TRBV13 to TRBJ1-4; no definite D call. With 5 bases removed from V and 8 bases from J, the gap between germline ends came to 9 bases. This CDR3 contains 12 residues. Germline V gives CDR1 PRHDT, CDR2 FYEKMQ (reference sequence). The CDR3 region is CASSNQREKLFF. The CDR3 nucleotides are TGTGCCAGCAGCAACCAACGGGAAAAACTGTTTTTT.

The chain links TRBV28 to TRBJ1-5, with 10 nucleotides matching TRBD1. The V gene end was trimmed by 6 bases and the J gene end by 5 bases; junction bases not matched to a gene: 7. This CDR3 region has 15 residues. The V gene's germline CDR1 is MDHEN and CDR2 SYDVKM. In nucleotides, the CDR3 is TGTGCCAGCAGCGGGGACAGGGGTTGGGATCAGCCCCAGCATTTT. It yields the protein CASSGDRGWDQPQHF.

This clonotype has a count of ten or more. The chain couples TRBV27 to TRBJ2-1, with TRBD2 matching 16 bases. J was trimmed by 4 bases and V by 8 bases; bases with no gene match: 5. This CDR3 region has 16 residues. Germline V gene data show CDR1 as MNHEY and CDR2 as SMNVEV (reference sequence). The CDR3 DNA sequence: TGTGCCAGCTGGGGACTAGCGGGAGGGAAATACAATGAGCAGTTCTTC. This encodes CASWGLAGGKYNEQFF.

The table lists this clonotype with many counts. The rearrangement links TRBV2 to TRBJ2-1; tentative D call: TRBD2 (5 bases). Germline-derived CDR1 and CDR2 are SNHLY and FYNNEI. V gave up 5 bases and J gave up 6 bases, with 17 bases separating them. This CDR3 is built from 15 residues. CDR3 in amino acids: CASSILALVVNEQFF. CDR3 bases: TGTGCCAGCAGTATTCTAGCTTTGGTCGTCAATGAGCAGTTCTTC.

This clonotype was seen repeatedly, ten times or more. This chain joins TRBV28 and TRBJ2-2; D perhaps matches TRBD2 (5 bases). Germline V CDR1 and CDR2: MDHEN, SYDVKM. The CDR3 has 14 residues. V lost 8 bases, J lost 0 bases, and 10 bases lay in between. CDR3 nucleotides: TGTGCCAGCTTGCGGGCTACGAACACCGGGGAGCTGTTTTTT. Protein sequence: CASLRATNTGELFF.

The chain carries TRBV5-6 and TRBJ2-1; 16 positions match TRBD2. CDR1 SGHDT and CDR2 YYEEEE come from the germline V gene. The CDR3 has 19 amino acids. Unmatched junction bases numbered 13, after V lost 7 bases and J lost 3 bases. CDR3 protein: CASRATGTSGRAGYNEQFF. The CDR3 region has the DNA TGTGCCAGCCGGGCGACGGGGACTAGCGGGAGGGCCGGCTACAATGAGCAGTTCTTC.

The chain uses TRBV29-1 and TRBJ2-7; D gene uncertain. The V end was cut by 2 bases, the J end by 6 bases, with 8 bases between. Germline V lookup: CDR1 SQVTM, CDR2 ANQGSEA. This CDR3 region has 11 residues. The CDR3 DNA reads TGCAGCGTTGAATCTGCGTTCGAGCAGTACTTC. Its translation: CSVESAFEQYF.

This clonotype was seen repeatedly, ten times or more. V usage is TRBV28 and J usage is TRBJ2-7, with D maybe TRBD1 (6 bases). The CDR3 extends over 11 amino acids. The V end lost 8 bases, the J end lost 9 bases, and 14 bases lay between the germline ends. CDR1 is MDHEN, CDR2 SYDVKM, per germline. This CDR3 reads CASDQGTMQYF. The DNA of the CDR3 is TGTGCCAGCGACCAAGGGACAATGCAGTACTTC.

The sample holds a few counts of this clonotype. This chain uses TRBV7-2 with TRBJ1-1; 11 bases fit TRBD1. The CDR3 contains 18 residues. The germline V gene encodes CDR1 SGHTA and CDR2 FQGNSA. The J segment lost 4 bases and the V segment lost 4 bases, leaving 14 bases of the junction unmatched. CDR3 in DNA: TGTGCCAGCAGCTCTAGTCCCGGGACAGGGGGACGTAGCACTGAAGCTTTCTTT. This gives the protein CASSSSPGTGGRSTEAFF.